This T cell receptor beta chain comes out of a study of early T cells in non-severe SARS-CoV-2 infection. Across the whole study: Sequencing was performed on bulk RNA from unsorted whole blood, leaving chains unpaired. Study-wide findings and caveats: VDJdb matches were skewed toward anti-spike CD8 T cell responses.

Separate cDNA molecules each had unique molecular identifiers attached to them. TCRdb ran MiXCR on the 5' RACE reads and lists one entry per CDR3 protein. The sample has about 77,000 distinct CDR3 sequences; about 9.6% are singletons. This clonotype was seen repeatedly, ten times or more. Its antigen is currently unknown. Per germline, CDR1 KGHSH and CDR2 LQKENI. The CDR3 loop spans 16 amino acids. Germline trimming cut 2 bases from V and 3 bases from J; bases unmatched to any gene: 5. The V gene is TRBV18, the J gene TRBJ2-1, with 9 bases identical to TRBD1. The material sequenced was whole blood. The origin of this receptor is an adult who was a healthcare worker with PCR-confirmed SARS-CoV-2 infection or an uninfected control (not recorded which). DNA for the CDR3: TGTGCCAGCTCACCAGTCCCGGGACAGGGCTACAATGAGCAGTTCTTC. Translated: CASSPVPGQGYNEQFF.